The following is a T cell receptor beta chain sequence with its context. Libraries were prepared by immunoSEQ multiplex PCR; TCRdb keeps only in-frame clonotypes and omits some of them. The sample includes around 80,000 clones, just over 90% of them seen just once. These data belong to a study of technical replicates of blood from several donors. Germline V gene lookup returns CDR1 SGDLS and CDR2 YYNGEE. The junction had 9 bases not matched to a gene; V was cut back by 3 bases and J by 0 bases. The CDR3 spans 17 residues. The V and J genes are TRBV9 and TRBJ2-3; TRBD1 matches 8 bases. The sample taken for sequencing was T cells isolated from PBMCs. The clonotype originates from a human donor in good health. In DNA form, the CDR3 reads TGTGCCAGCAGCGCCCGAGGGGGACAGGCTAGCACAGATACGCAGTATTTT. Encoded protein: CASSARGGQASTDTQYF.